This T cell receptor beta chain was retrieved from a study of graft-versus-host responses after intestinal transplantation. Study overall: As for transplant type, recipients had multivisceral, liver-intestinal, or isolated intestinal grafts.

Germline-derived CDR1 and CDR2 are MDHEN and SYDVKM. The ends lost 3 bases at V and 8 bases at J; junction bases unmatched: 4. The CDR3 contains 14 residues. Notes on this clone: What it binds is unknown.

Using immunoSEQ multiplex PCR, the repertoire was profiled, and TCRdb retains in-frame clones only, with some absent. In the table there are about 96,000 clones, roughly 90% of which are singletons. Regarding the study as a whole: Among circulating GvH clones, peak levels were associated with early post-transplant declines in HvG clones.

The clonotype was recovered from a human donor who received an intestinal transplant. Specimen: unstimulated CD4+ T cells sorted from spleen or lymph node cells, collected before intestinal transplant. The chain links TRBV28 to TRBJ1-3; 10 bases fit TRBD1. CDR3 loop: CASSFGDRGDTIYF. The DNA for the CDR3 is TGTGCCAGCAGTTTTGGGGACAGGGGAGACACCATATATTTT.